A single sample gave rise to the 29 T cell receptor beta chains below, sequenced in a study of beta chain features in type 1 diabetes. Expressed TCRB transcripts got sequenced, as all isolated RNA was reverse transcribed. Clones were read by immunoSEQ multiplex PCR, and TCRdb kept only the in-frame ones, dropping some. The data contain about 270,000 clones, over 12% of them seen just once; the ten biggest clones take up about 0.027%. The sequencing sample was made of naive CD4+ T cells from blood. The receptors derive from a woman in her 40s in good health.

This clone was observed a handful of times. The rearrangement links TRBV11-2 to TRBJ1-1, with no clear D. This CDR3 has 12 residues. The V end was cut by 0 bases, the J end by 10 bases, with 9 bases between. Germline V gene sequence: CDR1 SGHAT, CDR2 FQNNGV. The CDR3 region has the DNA TGTGCCAGCAGCTTAGAACGGGTACGAGCTTTCTTT. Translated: CASSLERVRAFF.

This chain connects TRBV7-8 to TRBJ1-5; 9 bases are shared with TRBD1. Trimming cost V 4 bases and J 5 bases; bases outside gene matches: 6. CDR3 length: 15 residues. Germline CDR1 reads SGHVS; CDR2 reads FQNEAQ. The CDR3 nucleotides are TGTGCCAGCAGCTCCACCCGGACAGGGGATCAGCCCCAGCATTTT. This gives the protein CASSSTRTGDQPQHF. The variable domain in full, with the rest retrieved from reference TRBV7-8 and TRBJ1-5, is GAGVSQSPRYKVAKRGQDVALRCDPISGHVSLFWYQQALGQGPEFLTYFQNEAQLDKSGLPSDRFFAERPEGSVSTLKIQRTQQEDSAVYLCASSSTRTGDQPQHFGDGTRLSIL.

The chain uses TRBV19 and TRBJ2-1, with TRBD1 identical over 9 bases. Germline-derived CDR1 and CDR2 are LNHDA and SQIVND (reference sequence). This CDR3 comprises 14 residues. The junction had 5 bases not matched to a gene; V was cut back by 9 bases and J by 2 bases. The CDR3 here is CASAWTGAYNEQFF. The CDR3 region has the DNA TGTGCCAGCGCCTGGACAGGGGCCTACAATGAGCAGTTCTTC.

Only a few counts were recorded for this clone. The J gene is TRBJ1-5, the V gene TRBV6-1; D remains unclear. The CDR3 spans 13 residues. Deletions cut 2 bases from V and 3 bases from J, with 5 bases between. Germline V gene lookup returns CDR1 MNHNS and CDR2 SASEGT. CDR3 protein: CASSERFNQPQHF. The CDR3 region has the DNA TGTGCCAGCAGTGAACGGTTCAATCAGCCCCAGCATTTT.

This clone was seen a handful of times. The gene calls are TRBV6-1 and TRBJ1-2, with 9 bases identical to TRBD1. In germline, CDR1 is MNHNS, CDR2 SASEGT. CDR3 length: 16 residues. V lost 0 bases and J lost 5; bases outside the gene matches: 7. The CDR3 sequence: CASSEAAGQGYYGYTF. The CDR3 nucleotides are TGTGCCAGCAGTGAAGCTGCAGGACAGGGGTATTATGGCTACACCTTC.

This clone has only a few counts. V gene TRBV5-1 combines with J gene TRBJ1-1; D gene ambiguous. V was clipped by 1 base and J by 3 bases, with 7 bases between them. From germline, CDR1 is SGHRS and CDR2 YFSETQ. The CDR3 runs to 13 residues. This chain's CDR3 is CASSLTEYTEAFF. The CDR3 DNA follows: TGCGCCAGCAGCTTGACGGAGTACACTGAAGCTTTCTTT. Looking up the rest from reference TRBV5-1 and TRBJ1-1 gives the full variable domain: KAGVTQTPRYLIKTRGQQVTLSCSPISGHRSVSWYQQTPGQGLQFLFEYFSETQRNKGNFPGRFSGRQFSNSRSEMNVSTLELGDSALYLCASSLTEYTEAFFGQGTRLTVV.

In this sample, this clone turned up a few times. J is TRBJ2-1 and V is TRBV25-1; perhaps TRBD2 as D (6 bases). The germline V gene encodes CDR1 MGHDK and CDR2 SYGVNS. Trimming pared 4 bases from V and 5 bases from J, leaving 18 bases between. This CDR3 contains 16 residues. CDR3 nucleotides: TGTGCCAGCAGTGGTACGAACGGCGGGGAGGACAATGAGCAGTTCTTC. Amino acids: CASSGTNGGEDNEQFF.

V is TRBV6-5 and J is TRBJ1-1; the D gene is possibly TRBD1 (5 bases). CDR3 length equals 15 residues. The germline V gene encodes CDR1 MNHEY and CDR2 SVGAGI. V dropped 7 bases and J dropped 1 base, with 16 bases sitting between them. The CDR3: CASNPIVGANTEAFF. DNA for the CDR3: TGTGCCAGCAATCCCATCGTTGGGGCGAACACTGAAGCTTTCTTT.

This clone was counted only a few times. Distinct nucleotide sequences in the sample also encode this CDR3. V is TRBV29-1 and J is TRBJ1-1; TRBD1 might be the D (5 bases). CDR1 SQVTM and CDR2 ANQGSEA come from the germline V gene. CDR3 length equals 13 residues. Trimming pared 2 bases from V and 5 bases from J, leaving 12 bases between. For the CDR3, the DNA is TGCAGCGTTGAACGAGGCTCAGGGACTGAAGCTTTCTTT. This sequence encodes CSVERGSGTEAFF.

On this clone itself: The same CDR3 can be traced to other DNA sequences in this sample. CDR3 in amino acids: CASSSRVSTDTQYF. DNA for the CDR3: TGCGCCAGCAGCTCCAGGGTTTCCACAGATACGCAGTATTTT. The chain recombines TRBV5-1 with TRBJ2-3; the D gene is possibly TRBD1 (5 bases). The CDR3 length is 14 residues. Deletions cut 3 bases from V and 2 bases from J, with 10 bases between. Germline CDR1 is SGHRS and CDR2 is YFSETQ.

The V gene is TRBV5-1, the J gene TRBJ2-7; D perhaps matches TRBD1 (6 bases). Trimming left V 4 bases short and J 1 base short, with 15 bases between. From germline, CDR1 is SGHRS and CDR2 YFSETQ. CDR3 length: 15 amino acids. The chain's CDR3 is CASSPQGFGSYEQYF. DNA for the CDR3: TGCGCCAGCAGCCCACAGGGATTTGGGTCCTACGAGCAGTACTTC.

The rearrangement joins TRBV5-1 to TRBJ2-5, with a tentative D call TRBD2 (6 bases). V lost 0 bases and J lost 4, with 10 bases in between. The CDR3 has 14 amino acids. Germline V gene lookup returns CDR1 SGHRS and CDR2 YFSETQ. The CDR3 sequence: CASSLAGALETQYF. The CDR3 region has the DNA TGCGCCAGCAGCTTGGCGGGAGCCCTAGAGACCCAGTACTTC.

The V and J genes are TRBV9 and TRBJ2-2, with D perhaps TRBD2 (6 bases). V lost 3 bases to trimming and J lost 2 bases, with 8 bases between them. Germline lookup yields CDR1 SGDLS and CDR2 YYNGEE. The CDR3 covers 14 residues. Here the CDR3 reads CASSATSNTGELFF. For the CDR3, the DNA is TGTGCCAGCAGCGCGACTAGTAACACCGGGGAGCTGTTTTTT.

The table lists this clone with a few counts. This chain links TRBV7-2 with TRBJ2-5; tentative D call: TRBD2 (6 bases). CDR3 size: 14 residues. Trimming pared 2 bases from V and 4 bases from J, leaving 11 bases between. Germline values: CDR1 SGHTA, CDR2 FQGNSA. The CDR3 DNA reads TGTGCCAGCAGCTTATCAGGGACTGGAGAGACCCAGTACTTC. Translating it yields CASSLSGTGETQYF.

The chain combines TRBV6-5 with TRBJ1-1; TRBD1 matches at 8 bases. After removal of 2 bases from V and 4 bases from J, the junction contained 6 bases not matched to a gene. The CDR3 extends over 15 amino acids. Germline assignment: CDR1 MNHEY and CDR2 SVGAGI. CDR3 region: CASSYGQGDPTEAFF. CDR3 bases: TGTGCCAGCAGTTACGGACAGGGTGACCCCACTGAAGCTTTCTTT.

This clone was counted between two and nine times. The CDR3 is CASTVTGQGARGYTF. DNA for the CDR3: TGTGCCAGTACCGTCACAGGACAGGGGGCGCGTGGCTACACCTTC. The V and J genes are TRBV19 and TRBJ1-2; 11 nucleotides align to TRBD1. The V gene's germline CDR1 is LNHDA and CDR2 SQIVND (reference sequence). The CDR3 length is 15 residues. V lost 7 bases, J lost 7 bases, and 11 bases stayed unmatched.

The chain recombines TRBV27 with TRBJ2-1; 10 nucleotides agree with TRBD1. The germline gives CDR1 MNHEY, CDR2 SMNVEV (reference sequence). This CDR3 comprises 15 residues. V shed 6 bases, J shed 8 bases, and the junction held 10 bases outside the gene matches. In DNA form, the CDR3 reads TGTGCCAGCAGGCACCGGGACAGGGGTGAACATGAGCAGTTCTTC. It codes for CASRHRDRGEHEQFF.

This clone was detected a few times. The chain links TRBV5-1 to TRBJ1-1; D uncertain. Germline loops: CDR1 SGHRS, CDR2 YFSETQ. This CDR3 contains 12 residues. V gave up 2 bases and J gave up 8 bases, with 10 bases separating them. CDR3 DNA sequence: TGCGCCAGCAGCTTCGCCTCGGTCGAAGCTTTCTTT. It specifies CASSFASVEAFF. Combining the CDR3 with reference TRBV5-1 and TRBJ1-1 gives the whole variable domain KAGVTQTPRYLIKTRGQQVTLSCSPISGHRSVSWYQQTPGQGLQFLFEYFSETQRNKGNFPGRFSGRQFSNSRSEMNVSTLELGDSALYLCASSFASVEAFFGQGTRLTVV.

The CDR3 DNA reads TGTGCCAGCAGTGACTCGGGGACAGATGAAGCTTTCTTT. As protein: CASSDSGTDEAFF. The chain carries TRBV6-4 and TRBJ1-1; TRBD1 matches 7 bases. Trimming cost V 0 bases and J 7 bases; bases outside gene matches: 2. The CDR3 consists of 13 residues. Germline CDR1 reads MRHNA; CDR2 reads SNTAGT.

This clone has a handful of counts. CDR3 sequence reads: CASSLPGGASGGYTF. CDR3 in DNA: TGCGCCAGCAGCTTACCAGGGGGAGCTTCGGGTGGCTACACCTTC. The chain couples TRBV5-1 to TRBJ1-2, with TRBD1 identical over 7 bases. The CDR3 spans 15 residues. The V gene's germline CDR1 is SGHRS and CDR2 YFSETQ. The V gene end was trimmed by 2 bases and the J gene end by 7 bases; junction bases not matched to a gene: 11.

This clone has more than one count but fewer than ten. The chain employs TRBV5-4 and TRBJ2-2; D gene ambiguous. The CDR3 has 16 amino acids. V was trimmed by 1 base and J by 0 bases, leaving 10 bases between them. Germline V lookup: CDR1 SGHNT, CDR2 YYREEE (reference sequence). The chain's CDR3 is CASSLYELPNTGELFF. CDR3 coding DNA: TGTGCCAGCAGCTTGTATGAACTACCGAACACCGGGGAGCTGTTTTTT.

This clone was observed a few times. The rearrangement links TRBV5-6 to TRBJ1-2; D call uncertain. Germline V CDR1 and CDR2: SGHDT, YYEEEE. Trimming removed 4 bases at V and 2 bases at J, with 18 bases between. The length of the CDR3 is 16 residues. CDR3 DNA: TGTGCCAGCAGCACCTACCCTCCGACGGAGAACTATGGCTACACCTTC. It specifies CASSTYPPTENYGYTF.

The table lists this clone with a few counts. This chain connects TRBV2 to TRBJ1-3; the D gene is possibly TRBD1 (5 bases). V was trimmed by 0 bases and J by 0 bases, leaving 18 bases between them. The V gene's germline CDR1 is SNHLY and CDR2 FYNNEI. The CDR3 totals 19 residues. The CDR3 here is CASSEAGRGLRGSGNTIYF. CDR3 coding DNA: TGTGCCAGCAGTGAAGCCGGAAGGGGCCTTAGGGGCTCTGGAAACACCATATATTTT. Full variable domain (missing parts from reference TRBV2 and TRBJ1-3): EPEVTQTPSHQVTQMGQEVILRCVPISNHLYFYWYRQILGQKVEFLVSFYNNEISEKSEIFDDQFSVERPDGSNFTLKIRSTKLEDSAMYFCASSEAGRGLRGSGNTIYFGEGSWLTVV.

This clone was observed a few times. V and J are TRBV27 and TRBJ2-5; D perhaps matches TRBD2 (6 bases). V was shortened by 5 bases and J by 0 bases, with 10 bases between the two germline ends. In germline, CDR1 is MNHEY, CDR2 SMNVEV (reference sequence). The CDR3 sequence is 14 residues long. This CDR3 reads CASSGGWYQETQYF. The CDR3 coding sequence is TGTGCCAGCAGTGGGGGGTGGTACCAAGAGACCCAGTACTTC.

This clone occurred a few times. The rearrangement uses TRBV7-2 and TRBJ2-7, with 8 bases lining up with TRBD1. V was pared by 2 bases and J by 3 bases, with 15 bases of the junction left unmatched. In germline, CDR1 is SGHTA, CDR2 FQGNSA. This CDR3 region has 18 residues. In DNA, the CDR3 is TGTGCCAGCAGCTTACACCCTCCTGGTGGGGACAGGAGCTACGAGCAGTACTTC. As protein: CASSLHPPGGDRSYEQYF. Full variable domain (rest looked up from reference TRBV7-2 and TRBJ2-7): GAGVSQSPSNKVTEKGKDVELRCDPISGHTALYWYRQSLGQGLEFLIYFQGNSAPDKSGLPSDRFSAERTGGSVSTLTIQRTQQEDSAVYLCASSLHPPGGDRSYEQYFGPGTRLTVT.

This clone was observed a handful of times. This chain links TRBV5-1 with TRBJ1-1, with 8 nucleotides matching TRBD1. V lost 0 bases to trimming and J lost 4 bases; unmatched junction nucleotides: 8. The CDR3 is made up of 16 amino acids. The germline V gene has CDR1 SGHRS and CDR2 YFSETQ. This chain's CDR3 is CASSLGSTGVSTEAFF. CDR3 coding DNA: TGCGCCAGCAGCTTGGGTTCGACAGGGGTCTCCACTGAAGCTTTCTTT.

The CDR3 DNA is TGTGCCAGCAAGAGGGCAGGGACTACCTACGAGCAGTACTTC. Amino acids: CASKRAGTTYEQYF. This chain joins TRBV6-5 and TRBJ2-7, with 7 bases aligning to TRBD2. V was pared by 7 bases and J by 2 bases, with 8 bases of the junction left unmatched. The V gene's germline CDR1 is MNHEY and CDR2 SVGAGI. The CDR3 loop spans 14 amino acids.

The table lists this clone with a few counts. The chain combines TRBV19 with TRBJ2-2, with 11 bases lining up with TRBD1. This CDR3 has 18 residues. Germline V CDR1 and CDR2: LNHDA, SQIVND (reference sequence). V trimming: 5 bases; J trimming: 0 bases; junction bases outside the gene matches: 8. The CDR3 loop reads CASSQRTGGFANTGELFF. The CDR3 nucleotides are TGTGCCAGTAGTCAGCGGACAGGGGGCTTCGCGAACACCGGGGAGCTGTTTTTT.

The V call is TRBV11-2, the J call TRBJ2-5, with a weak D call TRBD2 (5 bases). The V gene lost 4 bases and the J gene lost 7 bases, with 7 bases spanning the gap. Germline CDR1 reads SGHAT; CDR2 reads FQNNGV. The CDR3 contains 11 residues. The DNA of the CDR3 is TGTGCCAGCAGCTGGGCGGGGACCCAGTACTTC. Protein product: CASSWAGTQYF.